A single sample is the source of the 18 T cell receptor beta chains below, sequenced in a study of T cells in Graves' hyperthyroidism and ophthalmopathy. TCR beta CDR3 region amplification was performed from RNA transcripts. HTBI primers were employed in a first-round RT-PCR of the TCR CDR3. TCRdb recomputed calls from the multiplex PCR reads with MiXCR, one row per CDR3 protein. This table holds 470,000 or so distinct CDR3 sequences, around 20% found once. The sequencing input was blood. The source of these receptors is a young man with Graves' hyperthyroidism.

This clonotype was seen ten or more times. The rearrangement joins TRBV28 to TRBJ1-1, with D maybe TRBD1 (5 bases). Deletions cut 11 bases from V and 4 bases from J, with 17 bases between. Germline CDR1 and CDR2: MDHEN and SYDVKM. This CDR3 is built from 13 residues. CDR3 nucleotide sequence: TGTGCCGCCCGGCCAGGGATGGGCACTGAAGCTTTCTTT. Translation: CAARPGMGTEAFF. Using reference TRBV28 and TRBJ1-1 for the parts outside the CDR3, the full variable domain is DVKVTQSSRYLVKRTGEKVFLECVQDMDHENMFWYRQDPGLGLRLIYFSYDVKMKEKGDIPEGYSVSREKKERFSLILESASTNQTSMYLCAARPGMGTEAFFGQGTRLTVV.

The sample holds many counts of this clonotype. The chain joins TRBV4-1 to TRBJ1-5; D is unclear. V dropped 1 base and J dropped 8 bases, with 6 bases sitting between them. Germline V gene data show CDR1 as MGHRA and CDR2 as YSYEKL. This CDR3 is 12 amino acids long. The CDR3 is CASSQVGEPQHF. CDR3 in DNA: TGCGCCAGCAGCCAAGTTGGTGAGCCCCAGCATTTT.

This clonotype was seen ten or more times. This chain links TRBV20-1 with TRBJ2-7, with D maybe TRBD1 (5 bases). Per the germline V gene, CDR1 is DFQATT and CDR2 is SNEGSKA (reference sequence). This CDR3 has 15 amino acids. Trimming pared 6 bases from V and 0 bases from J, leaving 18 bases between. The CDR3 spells CSANPDRPLSYEQYF. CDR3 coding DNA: TGCAGTGCGAACCCAGACAGACCCCTCTCCTACGAGCAGTACTTC.

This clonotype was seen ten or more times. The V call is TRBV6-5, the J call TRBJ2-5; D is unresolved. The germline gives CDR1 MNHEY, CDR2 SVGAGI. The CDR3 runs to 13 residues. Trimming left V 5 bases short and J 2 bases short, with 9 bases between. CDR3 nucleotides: TGTGCCAGCAGTAACTACGCACAAGAGACCCAGTACTTC. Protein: CASSNYAQETQYF.

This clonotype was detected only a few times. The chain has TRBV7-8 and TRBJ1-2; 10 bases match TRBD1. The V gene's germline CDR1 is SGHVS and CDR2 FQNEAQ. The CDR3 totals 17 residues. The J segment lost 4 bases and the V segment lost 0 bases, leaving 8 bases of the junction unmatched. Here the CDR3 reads CASSLALFRQGAYGYTF. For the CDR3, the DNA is TGTGCCAGCAGCTTAGCGCTATTTAGACAGGGGGCCTATGGCTACACCTTC.

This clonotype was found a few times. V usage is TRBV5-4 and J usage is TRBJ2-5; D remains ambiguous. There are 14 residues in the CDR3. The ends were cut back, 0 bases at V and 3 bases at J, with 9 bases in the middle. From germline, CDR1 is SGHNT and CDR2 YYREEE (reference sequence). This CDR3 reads CASSLGTNKETQYF. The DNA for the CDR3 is TGTGCCAGCAGCTTGGGTACGAATAAAGAGACCCAGTACTTC.

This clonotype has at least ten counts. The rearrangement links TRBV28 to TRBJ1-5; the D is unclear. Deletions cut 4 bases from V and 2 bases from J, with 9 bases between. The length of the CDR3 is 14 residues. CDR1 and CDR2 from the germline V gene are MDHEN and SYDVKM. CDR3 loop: CASSWRGGNQPQHF. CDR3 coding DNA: TGTGCCAGCAGTTGGCGGGGTGGCAATCAGCCCCAGCATTTT.

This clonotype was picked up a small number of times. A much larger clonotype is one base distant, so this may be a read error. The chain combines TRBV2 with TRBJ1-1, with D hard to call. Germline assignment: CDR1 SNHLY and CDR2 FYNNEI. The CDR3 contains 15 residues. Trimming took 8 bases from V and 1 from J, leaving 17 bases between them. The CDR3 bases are TGTGCCAGCGGTGCTCGAGGTGGGTGGAACACTGAAGCTTTCTTT. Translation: CASGARGGWNTEAFF.

CDR3 protein: CATSKGRGTEAFF. Here the CDR3 DNA reads TGTGCCACCAGCAAAGGGAGGGGGACTGAAGCTTTCTTT. The chain combines TRBV15 with TRBJ1-1; possible D gene TRBD1, 6 bases. Per germline, CDR1 LNHNV and CDR2 YYDKDF (reference sequence). Trimming removed 4 bases at V and 5 bases at J, with 11 bases between. The length of the CDR3 is 13 residues.

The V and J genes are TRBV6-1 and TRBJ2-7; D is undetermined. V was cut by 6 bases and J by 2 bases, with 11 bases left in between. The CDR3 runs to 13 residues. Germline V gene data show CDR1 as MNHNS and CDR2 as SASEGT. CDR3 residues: CASRPTRAYEQYF. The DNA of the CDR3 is TGTGCCAGCAGACCCACAAGAGCCTACGAGCAGTACTTC.

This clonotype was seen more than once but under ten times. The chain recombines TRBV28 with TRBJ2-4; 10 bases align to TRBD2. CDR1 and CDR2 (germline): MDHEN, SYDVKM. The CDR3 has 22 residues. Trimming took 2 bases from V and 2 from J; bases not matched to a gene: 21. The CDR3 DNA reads TGTGCCAGCAGTTTACCCCTGAACGCTTGGCTAGCGGGAGATATCACCAAAAACATTCAGTACTTC. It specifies CASSLPLNAWLAGDITKNIQYF.

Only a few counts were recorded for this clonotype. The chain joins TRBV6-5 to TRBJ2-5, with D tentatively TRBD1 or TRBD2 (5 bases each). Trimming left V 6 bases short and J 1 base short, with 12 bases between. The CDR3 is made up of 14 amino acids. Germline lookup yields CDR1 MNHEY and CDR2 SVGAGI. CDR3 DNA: TGTGCCAGCAGCTACGGGGCGGGCCAAGAGACCCAGTACTTC. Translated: CASSYGAGQETQYF.

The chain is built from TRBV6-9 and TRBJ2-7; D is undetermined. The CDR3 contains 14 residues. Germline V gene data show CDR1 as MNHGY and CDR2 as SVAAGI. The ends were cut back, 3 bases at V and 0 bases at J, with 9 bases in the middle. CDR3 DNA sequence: TGTGCCAGCAGTTACCCCGGTGACTCCTACGAGCAGTACTTC. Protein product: CASSYPGDSYEQYF.

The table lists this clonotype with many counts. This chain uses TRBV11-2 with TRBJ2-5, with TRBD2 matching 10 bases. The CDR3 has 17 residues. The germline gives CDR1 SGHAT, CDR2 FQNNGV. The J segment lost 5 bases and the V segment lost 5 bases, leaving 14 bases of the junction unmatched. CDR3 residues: CASSARPSGGAGETQYF. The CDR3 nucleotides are TGTGCCAGCAGCGCGCGTCCTAGCGGGGGAGCGGGGGAGACCCAGTACTTC. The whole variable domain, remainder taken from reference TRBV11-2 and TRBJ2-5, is EAGVAQSPRYKIIEKRQSVAFWCNPISGHATLYWYQQILGQGPKLLIQFQNNGVVDDSQLPKDRFSAERLKGVDSTLKIQPAKLEDSAVYLCASSARPSGGAGETQYFGPGTRLLVL.

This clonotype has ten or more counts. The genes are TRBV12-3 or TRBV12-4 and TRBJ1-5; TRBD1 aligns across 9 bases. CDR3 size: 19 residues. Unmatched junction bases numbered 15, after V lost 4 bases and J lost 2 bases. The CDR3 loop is CASSWDRDRASFRNQPQHF. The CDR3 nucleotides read TGTGCCAGCAGTTGGGACCGGGACAGGGCTTCTTTTCGCAATCAGCCCCAGCATTTT.

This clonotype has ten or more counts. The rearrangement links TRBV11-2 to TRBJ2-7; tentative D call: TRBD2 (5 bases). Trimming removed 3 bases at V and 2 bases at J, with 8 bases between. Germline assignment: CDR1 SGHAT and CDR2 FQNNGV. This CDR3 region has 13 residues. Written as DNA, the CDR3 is TGTGCCAGCAGCTTGTACGGGGCCTACGAGCAGTACTTC. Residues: CASSLYGAYEQYF.

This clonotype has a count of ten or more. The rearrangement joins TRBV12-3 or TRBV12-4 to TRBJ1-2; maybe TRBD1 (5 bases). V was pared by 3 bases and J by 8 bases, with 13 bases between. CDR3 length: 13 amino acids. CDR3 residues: CASSLGVLGGYTF. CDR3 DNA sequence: TGTGCCAGCAGTTTGGGGGTCCTAGGAGGCTACACCTTC.

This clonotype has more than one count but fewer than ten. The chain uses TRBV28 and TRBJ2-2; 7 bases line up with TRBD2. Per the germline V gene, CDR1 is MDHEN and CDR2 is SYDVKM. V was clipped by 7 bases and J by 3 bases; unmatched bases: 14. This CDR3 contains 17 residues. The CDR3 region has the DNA TGTGCCAGCACTCCTCCCGGGAGGCGGGCCTACACCGGGGAGCTGTTTTTT. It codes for CASTPPGRRAYTGELFF.